The rows below give T cell receptor beta chains drawn from one sample of a study of patients and donors after allogeneic stem cell transplantation. TCRdb re-called the RT-PCR reads through MiXCR, storing one row per CDR3 protein. The data hold some 960,000 distinct CDR3 sequences, with over 15% observed a single time. Sequencing input: blood, either unsorted or a sorted T cell fraction (not recorded which). All receptors derive from a human donor who was either an allogeneic HSCT recipient or a stem cell or donor lymphocyte infusion donor (not recorded which). It is not recorded whose cells these are; they may come from a transplant donor. The CDR3 runs from the conserved cysteine through the conserved F or W. Fields, in order: clone size, V gene, J gene, D gene, CDR3 protein, CDR3 DNA. D genes are given only for firm matches. Clone size is not always given. Where it is, it says once, few, many or a class for expanded clones.

clone_size: few
v_call: TRBV6-5
j_call: TRBJ2-3
d_call: .
cdr3_aa: CASSYSAGRADTQYF
cdr3_nt: TGTGCCAGCAGTTACTCTGCCGGCCGGGCAGATACGCAGTATTTT

clone_size: few
v_call: TRBV5-6
j_call: TRBJ2-2
d_call: TRBD1
cdr3_aa: CASSFQGRGRTGELFF
cdr3_nt: TGTGCCAGCAGCTTTCAAGGCAGGGGGCGCACCGGGGAGCTGTTTTTT

clone_size: .
v_call: TRBV20-1
j_call: TRBJ2-5
d_call: TRBD2
cdr3_aa: CSATKREGGQETQYF
cdr3_nt: TGCAGTGCTACAAAGCGGGAGGGAGGGCAGGAGACCCAGTACTTC

clone_size: few
v_call: TRBV20-1
j_call: TRBJ2-7
d_call: .
cdr3_aa: CSAYDGDIGSSEQYF
cdr3_nt: TGCAGTGCTTACGATGGTGACATCGGATCCTCCGAGCAGTACTTC

clone_size: few
v_call: TRBV12-3/TRBV12-4
j_call: TRBJ1-3
d_call: .
cdr3_aa: CASGPTLPPGNTIYF
cdr3_nt: TGTGCCAGCGGACCCACCTTACCTCCTGGAAACACCATATATTTT

clone_size: few
v_call: TRBV6-2/TRBV6-3
j_call: TRBJ2-1
d_call: .
cdr3_aa: CASSPDSYEQFF
cdr3_nt: TGTGCCAGCAGCCCTGACAGCTATGAGCAGTTCTTC

clone_size: few
v_call: TRBV6-2/TRBV6-3
j_call: TRBJ2-1
d_call: TRBD2
cdr3_aa: CASSYRSGGLTYNEQFF
cdr3_nt: TGTGCCAGCAGTTACCGATCGGGGGGACTAACCTACAATGAGCAGTTCTTC

clone_size: .
v_call: TRBV6-1
j_call: TRBJ2-5
d_call: TRBD2
cdr3_aa: CASSEGLTKRGRKETQYF
cdr3_nt: TGTGCCAGCAGTGAGGGGCTTACTAAGCGGGGGAGGAAAGAGACCCAGTACTTC

clone_size: .
v_call: TRBV10-2
j_call: TRBJ2-3
d_call: .
cdr3_aa: CASGGKLSTDTQYF
cdr3_nt: TGCGCCAGCGGAGGTAAATTAAGCACAGATACGCAGTATTTT

clone_size: .
v_call: TRBV4-2
j_call: TRBJ1-2
d_call: .
cdr3_aa: CASSQDVLLDSRHGYTF
cdr3_nt: TGTGCCAGCAGCCAAGATGTCTTGCTGGACAGCCGGCATGGCTACACCTTC

clone_size: .
v_call: TRBV5-6
j_call: TRBJ2-1
d_call: TRBD1
cdr3_aa: CASSRRGQGASDEQFF
cdr3_nt: TGTGCCAGCAGCCGCCGCGGACAGGGGGCGTCCGATGAGCAGTTCTTC

clone_size: .
v_call: TRBV11-2
j_call: TRBJ2-1
d_call: .
cdr3_aa: CASSLDGTPYNEQFF
cdr3_nt: TGTGCCAGCAGCTTAGATGGAACACCCTACAATGAGCAGTTCTTC